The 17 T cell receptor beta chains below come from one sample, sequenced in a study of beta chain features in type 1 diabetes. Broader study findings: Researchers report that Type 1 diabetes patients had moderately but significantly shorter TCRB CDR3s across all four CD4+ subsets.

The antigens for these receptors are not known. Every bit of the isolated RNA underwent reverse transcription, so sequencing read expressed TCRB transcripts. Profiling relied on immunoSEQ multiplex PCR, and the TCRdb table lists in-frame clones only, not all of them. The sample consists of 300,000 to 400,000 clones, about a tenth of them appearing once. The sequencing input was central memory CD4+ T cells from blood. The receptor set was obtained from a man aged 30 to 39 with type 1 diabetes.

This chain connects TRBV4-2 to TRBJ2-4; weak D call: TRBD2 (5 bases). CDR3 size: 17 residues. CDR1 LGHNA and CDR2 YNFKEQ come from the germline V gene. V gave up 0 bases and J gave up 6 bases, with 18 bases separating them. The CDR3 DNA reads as TGTGCCAGCAGCCAAGATCGAGTTGTAGTAGGAGGAAACATTCAGTACTTC. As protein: CASSQDRVVVGGNIQYF.

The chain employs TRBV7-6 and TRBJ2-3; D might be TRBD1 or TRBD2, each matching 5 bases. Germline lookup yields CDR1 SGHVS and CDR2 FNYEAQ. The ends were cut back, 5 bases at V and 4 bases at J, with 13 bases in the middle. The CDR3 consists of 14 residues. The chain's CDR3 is CASSVGTPPDTQYF. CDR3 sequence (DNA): TGTGCCAGCAGCGTCGGGACCCCGCCAGATACGCAGTATTTT.

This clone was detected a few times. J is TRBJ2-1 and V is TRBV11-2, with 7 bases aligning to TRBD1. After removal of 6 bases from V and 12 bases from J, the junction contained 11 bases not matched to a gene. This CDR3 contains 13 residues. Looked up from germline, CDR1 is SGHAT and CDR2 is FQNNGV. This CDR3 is CASSETRDSRQFF. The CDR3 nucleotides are TGTGCCAGCAGTGAGACCCGGGACAGTCGGCAGTTCTTC. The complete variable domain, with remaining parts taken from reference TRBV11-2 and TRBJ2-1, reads EAGVAQSPRYKIIEKRQSVAFWCNPISGHATLYWYQQILGQGPKLLIQFQNNGVVDDSQLPKDRFSAERLKGVDSTLKIQPAKLEDSAVYLCASSETRDSRQFFGPGTRLTVL.

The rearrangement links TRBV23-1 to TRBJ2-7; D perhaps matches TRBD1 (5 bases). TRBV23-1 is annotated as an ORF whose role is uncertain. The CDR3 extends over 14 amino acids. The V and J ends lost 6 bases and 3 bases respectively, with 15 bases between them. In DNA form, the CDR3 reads TGCGCCAGCAGCCAAGAAGGCAGGGACTACGAGCAGTACTTC. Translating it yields CASSQEGRDYEQYF.

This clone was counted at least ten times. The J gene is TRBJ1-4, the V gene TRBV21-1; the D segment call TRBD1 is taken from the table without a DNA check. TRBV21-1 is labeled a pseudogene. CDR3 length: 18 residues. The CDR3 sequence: CASSPWTGLGATNEKLFF. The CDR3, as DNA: TGTGCCAGCAGCCCCTGGACAGGGCTAGGCGCAACTAATGAAAAACTGTTTTTT.

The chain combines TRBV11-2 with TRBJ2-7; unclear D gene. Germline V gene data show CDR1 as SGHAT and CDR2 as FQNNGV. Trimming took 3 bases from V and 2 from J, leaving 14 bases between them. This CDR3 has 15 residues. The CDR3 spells CASSFTNDITYEQYF. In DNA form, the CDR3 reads TGTGCCAGCAGCTTTACCAACGACATTACCTACGAGCAGTACTTC.

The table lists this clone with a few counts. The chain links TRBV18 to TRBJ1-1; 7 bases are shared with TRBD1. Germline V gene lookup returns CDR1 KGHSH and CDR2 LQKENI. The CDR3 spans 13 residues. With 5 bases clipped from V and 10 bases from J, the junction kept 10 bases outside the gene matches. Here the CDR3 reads CASSEQGSRGAFF. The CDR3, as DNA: TGTGCCAGCTCAGAACAGGGGTCTCGGGGAGCTTTCTTT.

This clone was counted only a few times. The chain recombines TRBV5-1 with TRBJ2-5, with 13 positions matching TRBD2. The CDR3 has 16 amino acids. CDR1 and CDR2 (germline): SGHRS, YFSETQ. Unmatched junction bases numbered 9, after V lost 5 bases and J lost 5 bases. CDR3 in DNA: TGCGCCAGCAGATACGGACTAGCGGGGGTAGCGGAGACCCAGTACTTC. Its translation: CASRYGLAGVAETQYF. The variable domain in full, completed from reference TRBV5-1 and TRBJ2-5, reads KAGVTQTPRYLIKTRGQQVTLSCSPISGHRSVSWYQQTPGQGLQFLFEYFSETQRNKGNFPGRFSGRQFSNSRSEMNVSTLELGDSALYLCASRYGLAGVAETQYFGPGTRLLVL.

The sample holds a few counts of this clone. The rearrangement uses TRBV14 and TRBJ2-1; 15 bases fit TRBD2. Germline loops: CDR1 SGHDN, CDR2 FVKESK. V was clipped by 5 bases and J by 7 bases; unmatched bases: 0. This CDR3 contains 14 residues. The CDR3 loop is CASSGTSGGNEQFF. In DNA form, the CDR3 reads TGTGCCAGCAGCGGGACTAGCGGGGGGAATGAGCAGTTCTTC.

The CDR3 region is CASSFLSLQGEQYF. The CDR3 nucleotides read TGTGCCAGCAGCTTCCTCTCCCTACAGGGGGAGCAGTACTTC. The chain carries TRBV7-2 and TRBJ2-7, with 7 bases aligning to TRBD1. Unmatched junction bases numbered 9, after V lost 3 bases and J lost 7 bases. The length of the CDR3 is 14 residues. Germline assignment: CDR1 SGHTA and CDR2 FQGNSA.

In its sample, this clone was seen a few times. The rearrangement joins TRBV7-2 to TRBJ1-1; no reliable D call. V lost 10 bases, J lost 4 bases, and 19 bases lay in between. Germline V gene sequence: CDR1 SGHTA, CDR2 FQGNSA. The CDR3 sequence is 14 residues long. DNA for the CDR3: TGTGCCAAAGAAGAGGTGGGGTCGGGCACTGAAGCTTTCTTT. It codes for CAKEEVGSGTEAFF.

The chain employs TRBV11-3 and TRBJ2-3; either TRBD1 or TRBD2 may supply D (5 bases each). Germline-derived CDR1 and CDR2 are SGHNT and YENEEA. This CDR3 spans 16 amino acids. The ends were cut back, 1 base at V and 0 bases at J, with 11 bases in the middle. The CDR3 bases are TGTGCCAGCAGCTTAGGCCTGGGACGGAGCACAGATACGCAGTATTTT. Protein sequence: CASSLGLGRSTDTQYF. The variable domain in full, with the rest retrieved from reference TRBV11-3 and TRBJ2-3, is EAGVVQSPRYKIIEKKQPVAFWCNPISGHNTLYWYLQNLGQGPELLIRYENEEAVDDSQLPKDRFSAERLKGVDSTLKIQPAELGDSAVYLCASSLGLGRSTDTQYFGPGTRLTVL.

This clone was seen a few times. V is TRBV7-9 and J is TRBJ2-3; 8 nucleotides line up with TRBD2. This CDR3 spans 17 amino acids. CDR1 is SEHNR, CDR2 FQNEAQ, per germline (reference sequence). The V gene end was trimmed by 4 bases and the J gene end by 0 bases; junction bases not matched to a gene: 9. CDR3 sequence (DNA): TGTGCCAGCAGCTCTCTCTTAGCGGGATCTAGCACAGATACGCAGTATTTT. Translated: CASSSLLAGSSTDTQYF.

CDR3 protein: CASSPPMGGSVTEAFF. The CDR3, as DNA: TGTGCCAGCAGCCCCCCAATGGGGGGTTCGGTCACTGAAGCTTTCTTT. J is TRBJ1-1 and V is TRBV7-8; a weak D match, TRBD1 (5 bases). This CDR3 contains 16 residues. Trimming pared 5 bases from V and 4 bases from J, leaving 20 bases between. From germline, CDR1 is SGHVS and CDR2 FQNEAQ.

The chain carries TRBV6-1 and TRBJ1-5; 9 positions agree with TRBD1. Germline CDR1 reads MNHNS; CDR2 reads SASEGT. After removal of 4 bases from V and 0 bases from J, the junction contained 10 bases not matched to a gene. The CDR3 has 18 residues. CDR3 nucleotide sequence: TGTGCCAGCAGTGGACCCGGGACAGGGAACCCTAGCAATCAGCCCCAGCATTTT. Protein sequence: CASSGPGTGNPSNQPQHF.

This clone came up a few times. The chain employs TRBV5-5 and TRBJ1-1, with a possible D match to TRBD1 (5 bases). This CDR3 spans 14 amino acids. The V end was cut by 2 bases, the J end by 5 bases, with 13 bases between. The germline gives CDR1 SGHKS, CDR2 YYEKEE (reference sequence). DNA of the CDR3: TGTGCCAGCAGCTTTAATGAGGGGAGGACTGAAGCTTTCTTT. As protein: CASSFNEGRTEAFF.

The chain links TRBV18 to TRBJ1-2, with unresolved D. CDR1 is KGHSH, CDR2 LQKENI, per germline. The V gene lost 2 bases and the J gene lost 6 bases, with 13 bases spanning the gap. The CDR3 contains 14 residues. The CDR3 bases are TGTGCCAGCTCACCAGCCGGGAACTACGATGGCTACACCTTC. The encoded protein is CASSPAGNYDGYTF.